Following are 13 T cell receptor beta chains from one sample sequenced in a study of human T cells and chemical hapten exposure. Each CDR3 protein is one row after TCRdb ran MiXCR on the RACE reads. This sample yields over 50,000 distinct CDR3 sequences, of which approximately 9.6% are seen a single time; 9.5% to 10% belongs to the top ten. Time point noted: pre-sensitization, week 0. Noted treatment: therapeutic diphenylcyclopropenone sensitization with weekly scalp DPC. Extraction of total RNA was performed on unfractionated whole blood. The sequencing used whole blood, collected in connection with sensitization to the hapten diphenylcyclopropenone (DPC). These receptors all come from a woman in her 30s with alopecia areata. Some clones in this sample may be carry-over from other donors' samples.

The chain links TRBV12-3 or TRBV12-4 to TRBJ2-3; TRBD2 is a possible D gene (6 bases). V was shortened by 8 bases and J by 2 bases, with 14 bases between the two germline ends. This CDR3 is built from 14 residues. This CDR3 reads CASRTGLTTDTQYF. In DNA form, the CDR3 reads TGTGCCAGCCGAACGGGACTTACCACAGATACGCAGTATTTT.

Many counts were recorded for this clonotype. The chain joins TRBV5-1 to TRBJ2-5, with 7 bases fitting TRBD1. The CDR3 contains 15 residues. Unmatched junction bases numbered 11, after V lost 4 bases and J lost 5 bases. Per germline, CDR1 SGHRS and CDR2 YFSETQ. The CDR3, as DNA: TGCGCCAGCAGCCCTGGGGTCCGGACAGGCGAGACCCAGTACTTC. Translation gives CASSPGVRTGETQYF.

A few counts support this clonotype. The rearrangement links TRBV28 to TRBJ2-1, with 9 bases that match TRBD2. The CDR3 consists of 15 residues. Germline V gives CDR1 MDHEN, CDR2 SYDVKM. V gave up 5 bases and J gave up 2 bases; unmatched junction bases: 4. The CDR3 loop reads CASSPRGGPYNEQFF. As DNA, the CDR3 is TGTGCCAGCAGTCCGCGGGGGGGTCCCTACAATGAGCAGTTCTTC.

Many counts were recorded for this clonotype. The chain joins TRBV25-1 to TRBJ2-7; D unclear. Looked up from germline, CDR1 is MGHDK and CDR2 is SYGVNS. The CDR3 runs to 11 residues. The CDR3 loop reads CARRNYYEQYF. The CDR3 bases are TGTGCAAGACGGAACTACTACGAGCAGTACTTC.

This clonotype showed up just a few times. The J gene is TRBJ2-5, the V gene TRBV18, with D perhaps TRBD1 (5 bases). Germline CDR1 KGHSH, CDR2 LQKENI. Trimming left V 3 bases short and J 4 bases short, with 9 bases between. This CDR3 spans 13 amino acids. This CDR3 reads CASSPSGIETQYF. The CDR3 nucleotides are TGTGCCAGCTCACCTTCAGGGATAGAGACCCAGTACTTC.

This clonotype has more than one count but fewer than ten. The V and J genes are TRBV30 and TRBJ2-5, with D maybe TRBD2 (6 bases). CDR1 is GTSNPN and CDR2 is SVGIG in the germline V gene (reference sequence). The CDR3 is 16 residues long. Trimming left V 0 bases short and J 5 bases short, with 19 bases between. The CDR3 DNA reads TGTGCCTGGAGTGTACTAGGGCAGGGAGGAGGGGAGACCCAGTACTTC. Translated, it gives CAWSVLGQGGGETQYF.

This clonotype is medium-sized. This CDR3 reads CASSDYFQETQYF. CDR3 in DNA: TGTGCCAGCAGTGACTATTTTCAAGAGACCCAGTACTTC. This chain connects TRBV2 to TRBJ2-5, with D unclear. The CDR3 has 13 residues. V dropped 3 bases and J dropped 2 bases, with 7 bases sitting between them. Germline loops: CDR1 SNHLY, CDR2 FYNNEI.

The chain links TRBV27 to TRBJ1-3; D is ambiguous. Per the germline V gene, CDR1 is MNHEY and CDR2 is SMNVEV (reference sequence). The CDR3 consists of 10 residues. Trimming left V 8 bases short and J 1 base short, with 0 bases between. The CDR3 is CASSGNTIYF. Here the CDR3 DNA reads TGTGCCAGCTCTGGAAACACCATATATTTT.

This clonotype was recorded many times. The chain is built from TRBV10-3 and TRBJ1-2; D ambiguous. V lost 2 bases, J lost 6 bases, and 7 bases lay in between. CDR1 is ENHRY, CDR2 SYGVKD, per germline. This CDR3 region has 12 residues. The CDR3 region has the DNA TGTGCCATCAGTGAGGGTGGACATGGCTACACCTTC. It yields the protein CAISEGGHGYTF.

The table lists this clonotype with a few counts. V and J are TRBV7-9 and TRBJ2-7, with 11 nucleotides matching TRBD2. V trimming: 8 bases; J trimming: 1 base; junction bases outside the gene matches: 16. The CDR3 totals 18 residues. The germline CDR1 and CDR2 sequences are SEHNR and FQNEAQ (reference sequence). The CDR3 DNA follows: TGTGCCAGCGTGGCCCGTGGGACTAGCGGTCCTGCATCCTACGAGCAGTACTTC. Amino acid sequence: CASVARGTSGPASYEQYF.

This clonotype showed up many times. The rearrangement uses TRBV20-1 and TRBJ2-1, with no clear D. Germline lookup yields CDR1 DFQATT and CDR2 SNEGSKA (reference sequence). Deletions cut 3 bases from V and 4 bases from J, with 7 bases between. The CDR3 covers 12 residues. CDR3 amino acids: CSASQFYNEQFF. The DNA of the CDR3 is TGCAGTGCTAGCCAATTTTACAATGAGCAGTTCTTC.

This clonotype has ten or more counts. J is TRBJ1-5 and V is TRBV6-2 or TRBV6-3; tentatively, D is TRBD1 (6 bases). The CDR3 consists of 16 residues. The V end lost 5 bases, the J end lost 5 bases, and 19 bases lay between the germline ends. CDR1 is MNHEY and CDR2 is SVGEGT in the germline V gene. The CDR3 is CASSTAFRGGDQPQHF. The CDR3 bases are TGTGCCAGCAGTACGGCCTTCCGGGGGGGCGATCAGCCCCAGCATTTT.

This chain joins TRBV7-6 and TRBJ1-1; D is perhaps TRBD1 (6 bases). CDR1 is SGHVS and CDR2 is FNYEAQ in the germline V gene. Trimming took 0 bases from V and 5 from J, leaving 13 bases between them. This CDR3 is 15 amino acids long. The CDR3 DNA follows: TGTGCCAGCAGCTTAGCTTCGGGGGGCTTTACTGAAGCTTTCTTT. It specifies CASSLASGGFTEAFF.